One and the same sample provided the 13 T cell receptor beta chains below, sequenced in a study of blood T cell repertoires in COVID-19. Profiled with immunoSEQ multiplex PCR; TCRdb holds only in-frame clones, not every one. The profile covers some 140,000 clones, with roughly 89% appearing a single time and under 0.6% taken by the ten largest. Sample: peripheral blood. All receptors come from a man aged 50-60 years with acute or convalescent COVID-19.

In its sample, this clone was seen once. J is TRBJ2-3 and V is TRBV5-4; 12 bases fit TRBD2. CDR1 and CDR2 (germline): SGHNT, YYREEE (reference sequence). The junction had 3 bases not matched to a gene; V was cut back by 0 bases and J by 1 base. The CDR3 is made up of 17 amino acids. The CDR3 spells CASSLGLAGAGTDTQYF. The CDR3 coding sequence is TGTGCCAGCAGCTTGGGACTAGCGGGGGCGGGCACAGATACGCAGTATTTT.

This clone was seen only once. The gene calls are TRBV6-1 and TRBJ2-6; 7 nucleotides agree with TRBD2. Germline V gene lookup returns CDR1 MNHNS and CDR2 SASEGT. With 4 bases clipped from V and 2 bases from J, the junction kept 5 bases outside the gene matches. This CDR3 is built from 16 residues. Here the CDR3 DNA reads TGTGCCAGCAGTGGTGGGCTAGCGGCTGGGGCCAACGTCCTGACTTTC. Amino acid sequence: CASSGGLAAGANVLTF.

The genes are TRBV15 and TRBJ2-1; 11 nucleotides match TRBD2. V dropped 3 bases and J dropped 9; count of bases not matched to a gene: 7. Germline values: CDR1 LNHNV, CDR2 YYDKDF (reference sequence). The CDR3 runs to 15 residues. The CDR3 DNA reads TGTGCCACCAGCAGGGTTACTAGCGGGAGAACTGAGCAGTTCTTC. Protein sequence: CATSRVTSGRTEQFF.

The CDR3 region is CASSQTGVGSPLHF. The CDR3, as DNA: TGTGCCAGCAGCCAAACAGGGGTGGGATCACCCCTCCACTTT. V usage is TRBV9 and J usage is TRBJ1-6, with TRBD1 matching over 7 bases. After removal of 4 bases from V and 10 bases from J, the junction contained 8 bases not matched to a gene. Germline V gene data show CDR1 as SGDLS and CDR2 as YYNGEE. The CDR3 has 14 residues.

This chain joins TRBV28 and TRBJ2-3; 11 nucleotides align to TRBD2. The J segment lost 3 bases and the V segment lost 5 bases, leaving 4 bases of the junction unmatched. Germline V gene sequence: CDR1 MDHEN, CDR2 SYDVKM. The CDR3 totals 15 residues. The CDR3 nucleotides read TGTGCCAGCAGTCCGGGACTAGCGGCTACAGATACGCAGTATTTT. This codes for CASSPGLAATDTQYF.

The V gene is TRBV18, the J gene TRBJ1-1, with 8 bases lining up with TRBD1. The CDR3 totals 16 residues. Germline CDR1 is KGHSH and CDR2 is LQKENI. Trimming at V came to 5 bases and at J to 0 bases, leaving 8 bases not matched to a gene. The CDR3 spells CASSKTGGPMNTEAFF. The CDR3 region has the DNA TGTGCCAGCTCAAAAACAGGGGGACCTATGAACACTGAAGCTTTCTTT.

The chain has TRBV7-3 and TRBJ1-1; D is unclear. This CDR3 spans 11 amino acids. Looked up from germline, CDR1 is SGHTA and CDR2 is FQGTGA. The V end was cut by 5 bases, the J end by 6 bases, with 7 bases between. The CDR3 DNA reads as TGTGCCAGCAGCGCGGGTGCTGAAGCTTTCTTT. Translation gives CASSAGAEAFF.

CDR3 DNA sequence: TGTGCCAGCAAAACTAAGACCCCCAGCACAGATACGCAGTATTTT. Protein sequence: CASKTKTPSTDTQYF. The chain has TRBV6-5 and TRBJ2-3; D gene uncertain. The V gene's germline CDR1 is MNHEY and CDR2 SVGAGI. This CDR3 region has 15 residues. V was cut by 7 bases and J by 0 bases, with 14 bases left in between.

This clone has only one observation. The V gene is TRBV7-2, the J gene TRBJ2-5, with 7 bases fitting TRBD2. The CDR3 loop spans 14 amino acids. The junction had 5 bases not matched to a gene; V was cut back by 3 bases and J by 4 bases. Germline V CDR1 and CDR2: SGHTA, FQGNSA. CDR3 bases: TGTGCCAGCAGCTTCCAACCGGGGGGAGAGACCCAGTACTTC. It encodes CASSFQPGGETQYF.

The chain has TRBV5-4 and TRBJ1-1; no clear D gene. V lost 2 bases and J 1 base, leaving 9 bases between the germline ends. This CDR3 has 14 residues. CDR1 and CDR2 from the germline V gene are SGHNT and YYREEE (reference sequence). The CDR3 DNA sequence: TGTGCCAGCAGCTTTCAGGCTGGGAACACTGAAGCTTTCTTT. It encodes CASSFQAGNTEAFF.

The gene calls are TRBV4-3 and TRBJ2-5; 8 bases match TRBD1. The length of the CDR3 is 16 residues. Germline V gene data show CDR1 as LGHNA and CDR2 as YSLEER. The J segment lost 4 bases and the V segment lost 2 bases, leaving 9 bases of the junction unmatched. CDR3 residues: CASSQSHLQGGETQYF. For the CDR3, the DNA is TGCGCCAGCAGCCAATCTCATTTACAGGGGGGAGAGACCCAGTACTTC.

This chain links TRBV9 with TRBJ1-1, with 9 bases that match TRBD1. The CDR3 loop spans 15 amino acids. V shed 3 bases and J 5 bases; nucleotides not matched to a gene: 8. In germline, CDR1 is SGDLS, CDR2 YYNGEE. The CDR3 is CASSGLTGGRTEAFF. The CDR3 region has the DNA TGTGCCAGCAGCGGCCTAACAGGGGGCCGGACTGAAGCTTTCTTT.

The rearrangement joins TRBV11-2 to TRBJ2-2; TRBD1 matches 9 bases. The length of the CDR3 is 16 residues. The V and J ends lost 6 bases and 5 bases, in that order; junction bases with no gene match: 10. Germline assignment: CDR1 SGHAT and CDR2 FQNNGV. CDR3 sequence reads: CASREQGARRTGELFF. CDR3 coding DNA: TGTGCCAGCAGGGAACAGGGGGCGCGTAGGACCGGGGAGCTGTTTTTT.